This is a list of T cell receptor beta chains from one sample in a study of blood T cell repertoires in COVID-19. Data came from immunoSEQ multiplex PCR; TCRdb stores just in-frame clones and leaves some out. Seen here are 70,000 to 80,000 clones, about 80% observed once, and the top ten hold approximately 12%. Sequenced input: peripheral blood. These receptors were taken from a human donor in a cohort sampled during active COVID-19. Both conserved end residues are part of each CDR3. A D gene is named only where the DNA matches it firmly. Size is omitted from some rows. Given values are once, few, many or a class for expanded clones.

v_call	j_call	d_call	clone_size	cdr3_nt	cdr3_aa
TRBV4-1	TRBJ2-5	TRBD1	NA	TGCGCCAGCAGCCGTTTGACAGGGGGCCAAGAGACCCAGTACTTC	CASSRLTGGQETQYF
TRBV29-1	TRBJ1-1	TRBD1	NA	TGCAGCGGGAGGACAGGGGTTATGAACACTGAAGCTTTCTTT	CSGRTGVMNTEAFF
TRBV29-1	TRBJ2-5	NA	NA	TGCAGCGTTGCCGGACAGACTACGGTGAAGACCCAGTACTTC	CSVAGQTTVKTQYF
TRBV12-3/TRBV12-4	TRBJ1-1	NA	NA	TGTGCCAGCAGTTTGGGCCCCCTGTTTGAAGCTTTCTTT	CASSLGPLFEAFF
TRBV5-1	TRBJ2-2	NA	NA	TGCGCCAGCAGCTTGGATGGTAGAGGCACCGGGGAGCTGTTTTTT	CASSLDGRGTGELFF
TRBV15	TRBJ2-2	NA	NA	TGTGCCACCAGCCCCGTGAGAGCCGGGGAGCTGTTTTTT	CATSPVRAGELFF
TRBV5-4	TRBJ2-1	NA	NA	TGTGCCAGCAGTTGGGGAATGGGGGGGCTATACAATGAGCAGTTCTTC	CASSWGMGGLYNEQFF
TRBV6-2/TRBV6-3	TRBJ1-6	NA	NA	TGTGCCAGCAGTTACGAAAGAGCGCTCCACTTT	CASSYERALHF
TRBV28	TRBJ1-6	NA	NA	TGTGCCAGCAGTTTATATCCAGGATTACGAAATTCACCCCTCCACTTT	CASSLYPGLRNSPLHF
TRBV5-1	TRBJ1-5	TRBD1	NA	TGCGCCAGCAGCTGGGGACAGGATCAGCCCCAGCATTTT	CASSWGQDQPQHF
TRBV28	TRBJ2-6	NA	once	TGTGCCAGCAGTTCCCGGTTCTCTGGGGCCAACGTCCTGACTTTC	CASSSRFSGANVLTF
TRBV28	TRBJ1-1	TRBD1	NA	TGTGCCAGCAGTCCCGGGGGCCCCGGGACAGGGGACACTGAAGCTTTCTTT	CASSPGGPGTGDTEAFF
TRBV24-1	TRBJ2-3	TRBD1	once	TGTGCCACCAGTGACTGGACAGGGAGCACAGATACGCAGTATTTT	CATSDWTGSTDTQYF
TRBV6-5	TRBJ1-1	NA	few	TGTGCCAGCAGTTACGGGCCCGGGAGGAACACTGAAGCTTTCTTT	CASSYGPGRNTEAFF
TRBV2	TRBJ2-7	TRBD1	NA	TGTGCCAGCAGCGCCGGGACAGAAGTCTACGAGCAGTACTTC	CASSAGTEVYEQYF
TRBV7-3	TRBJ2-1	TRBD2	once	TGTGCCAGCAGCCCTCGGACTAGCGGGACCAATGAGCAGTTCTTC	CASSPRTSGTNEQFF
TRBV7-9	TRBJ1-1	NA	NA	TGTGCCAGCAGCTTAGCGGCAGGGGCTGCTGAAGCTTTCTTT	CASSLAAGAAEAFF
TRBV9	TRBJ2-1	TRBD2	NA	TGTGCCAGCAGCGCCGGGACTAGCGGTTACAATGAGCAGTTCTTC	CASSAGTSGYNEQFF
TRBV19	TRBJ2-5	TRBD1	NA	TGTGCCAGTAGTATAAGGACAGGGGCCCCCGGAGGAACCCAGTACTTC	CASSIRTGAPGGTQYF
TRBV19	TRBJ1-2	NA	once	TGTGCCAGTAGAAAACAGGCGTTCGTTGACTATGGCTACACCTTC	CASRKQAFVDYGYTF
TRBV11-3	TRBJ2-3	TRBD2	NA	TGTGCCAGCAGTCCTCGACTAGCGGGTTACACAGATACGCAGTATTTT	CASSPRLAGYTDTQYF
TRBV6-5	TRBJ1-6	TRBD1	NA	TGTGCCAGCAGGACAGGGCTCTATAATTCACCCCTCCACTTT	CASRTGLYNSPLHF
TRBV28	TRBJ1-4	NA	NA	TGTGCCAGCAGTTTGCGGGAAAAACTGTTTTTT	CASSLREKLFF
TRBV18	TRBJ2-2	TRBD2	NA	TGTGCCAGCTCACCCCGACTAGCGGAGAACACCGGGGAGCTGTTTTTT	CASSPRLAENTGELFF
TRBV6-5	TRBJ1-3	NA	NA	TGTGCCAGCAAAAGATGGGCAGCGGAGTACACCATATATTTT	CASKRWAAEYTIYF
TRBV6-1	TRBJ2-4	TRBD1	NA	TGTGCCAGCAGTGACAGGGGGCGTCGGGACATTCAGTACTTC	CASSDRGRRDIQYF
TRBV15	TRBJ1-3	NA	NA	TGTGCCACCAGCAGGTCGGGGGAATCTGGAAACACCATATATTTT	CATSRSGESGNTIYF
TRBV7-2	TRBJ2-2	TRBD1	NA	TGTGCCAGCAGCACCGGTGGGACAGCGAACACCGGGGAGCTGTTTTTT	CASSTGGTANTGELFF
TRBV18	TRBJ1-2	NA	once	TGTGCCAGCTCACCGAGAACAGACCACTATGGCTACACCTTC	CASSPRTDHYGYTF
TRBV6-2/TRBV6-3	TRBJ2-2	NA	few	TGTGCCAGCAGTTACACCAAGACAGGCCTGAACACCGGGGAGCTGTTTTTT	CASSYTKTGLNTGELFF
TRBV28	TRBJ2-1	TRBD2	few	TGTGCCAGCAAAGTCCCACTAGCGGGTTCCTACAATGAGCAGTTCTTC	CASKVPLAGSYNEQFF
TRBV7-2	TRBJ2-1	TRBD2	once	TGTGCCAGCAGCACCACTAGCGGGATCTACAATGAGCAGTTCTTC	CASSTTSGIYNEQFF
TRBV2	TRBJ1-4	TRBD1	NA	TGTGCCAGCAGGAATCTACAGGGGAGCACTAATGAAAAACTGTTTTTT	CASRNLQGSTNEKLFF
TRBV7-2	TRBJ1-6	TRBD1	NA	TGTGCCAGCAGCTTCCGGGACAGGGCTTCACCCCTCCACTTT	CASSFRDRASPLHF
TRBV2	TRBJ2-7	NA	NA	TGTGCCAGCAATCAACTCCCGCGGAACGAGCAGTACTTC	CASNQLPRNEQYF
TRBV29-1	TRBJ2-1	NA	NA	TGCAGCGTTAGGACTGTGGGGACCTACAATGAGCAGTTCTTC	CSVRTVGTYNEQFF
TRBV11-3	TRBJ1-2	TRBD1	NA	TGTGCCAGCAGCCCGACAGGGGGGTATGGCTACACCTTC	CASSPTGGYGYTF